Sequencing of this TCR beta chain was carried out in a study of shared clonotypes between healthy human individuals. CD4+ cells yielded CD45RA+ naive and CD45RA-negative memory subsets. About this clone itself: Its antigen remains unknown.

TCRdb keeps only in-frame clones here, not all; method: immunoSEQ multiplex PCR. The table includes 1.6 million or so clones, 95% to 97% detected once. Study outcomes and limitations: Shared clonotypes across all four donors exceeded non-shared ones in generation probability. Represented genetic and exposure-history diversity was restricted by having few donors. Sequencing of the sorted subsets was shown by rarefaction to be incomplete despite large depth.

Germline loops: CDR1 MGHRA, CDR2 YSYEKL. The CDR3 runs to 15 residues. V shed 2 bases and J 4 bases; nucleotides not matched to a gene: 6. The receptor's source is a man under 40 in good health. The sample taken for sequencing was naive CD4+ T cells sorted from blood. Subset in this sample: CD45RA+ positively selected. The rearrangement uses TRBV4-1 and TRBJ1-2; 8 bases agree with TRBD1. The CDR3 spells CASSQTAGGTYGYTF. CDR3 bases: TGCGCCAGCAGCCAAACCGCAGGGGGCACCTATGGCTACACCTTC.